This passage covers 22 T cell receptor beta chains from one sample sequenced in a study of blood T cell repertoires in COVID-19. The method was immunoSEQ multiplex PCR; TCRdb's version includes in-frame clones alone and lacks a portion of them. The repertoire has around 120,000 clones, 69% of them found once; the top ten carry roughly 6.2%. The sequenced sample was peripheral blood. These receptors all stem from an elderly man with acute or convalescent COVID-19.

The CDR3 reads CASRQTGALNTEAFF. For the CDR3, the DNA is TGTGCCAGCAGGCAAACAGGGGCTCTGAACACTGAAGCTTTCTTT. J is TRBJ1-1 and V is TRBV2; 7 positions match TRBD1. The length of the CDR3 is 15 residues. In germline, CDR1 is SNHLY, CDR2 FYNNEI. V dropped 6 bases and J dropped 0; count of bases not matched to a gene: 7.

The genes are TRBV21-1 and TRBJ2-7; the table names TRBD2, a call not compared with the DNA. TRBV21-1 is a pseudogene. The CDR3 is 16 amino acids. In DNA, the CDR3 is TGTGCCAGCAGCAAAGGGTTGGCAGGACTTAGGTACGAGCAGTACTTC. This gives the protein CASSKGLAGLRYEQYF.

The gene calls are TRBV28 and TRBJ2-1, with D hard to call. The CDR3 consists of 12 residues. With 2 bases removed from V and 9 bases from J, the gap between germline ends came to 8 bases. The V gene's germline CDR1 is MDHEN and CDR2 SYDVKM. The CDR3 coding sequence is TGTGCCAGCAGTTTAGATGGCACTGAGCAGTTCTTC. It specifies CASSLDGTEQFF.

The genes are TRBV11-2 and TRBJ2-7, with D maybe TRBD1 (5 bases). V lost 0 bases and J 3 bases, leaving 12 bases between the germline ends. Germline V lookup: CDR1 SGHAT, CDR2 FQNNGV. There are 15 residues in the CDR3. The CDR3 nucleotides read TGTGCCAGCAGCTTAGATGTAGGGGCTAGCTACGAGCAGTACTTC. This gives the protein CASSLDVGASYEQYF.

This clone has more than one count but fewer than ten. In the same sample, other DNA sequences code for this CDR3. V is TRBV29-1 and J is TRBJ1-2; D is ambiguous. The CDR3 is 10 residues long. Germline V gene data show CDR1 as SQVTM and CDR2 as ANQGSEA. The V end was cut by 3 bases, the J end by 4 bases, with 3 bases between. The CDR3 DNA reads TGCAGCGTTGACGGCTATGGCTACACCTTC. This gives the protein CSVDGYGYTF.

The CDR3 DNA is TGTGCCAGCAGTTTGGGCGGGAGCTCCTACAATGAGCAGTTCTTC. This translates into CASSLGGSSYNEQFF. V and J are TRBV28 and TRBJ2-1; 7 bases map to TRBD2. The V and J ends lost 3 bases and 0 bases, in that order; junction bases with no gene match: 2. The CDR3 spans 15 residues. The germline gives CDR1 MDHEN, CDR2 SYDVKM. Based on the CDR3 plus reference TRBV28 and TRBJ2-1, the full variable domain is DVKVTQSSRYLVKRTGEKVFLECVQDMDHENMFWYRQDPGLGLRLIYFSYDVKMKEKGDIPEGYSVSREKKERFSLILESASTNQTSMYLCASSLGGSSYNEQFFGPGTRLTVL.

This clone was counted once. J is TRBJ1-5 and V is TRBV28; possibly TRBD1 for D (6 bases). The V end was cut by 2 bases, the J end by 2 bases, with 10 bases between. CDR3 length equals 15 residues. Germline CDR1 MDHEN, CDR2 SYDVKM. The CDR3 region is CASSLDRFGNQPQHF. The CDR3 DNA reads TGTGCCAGCAGTTTAGACAGGTTCGGCAATCAGCCCCAGCATTTT.

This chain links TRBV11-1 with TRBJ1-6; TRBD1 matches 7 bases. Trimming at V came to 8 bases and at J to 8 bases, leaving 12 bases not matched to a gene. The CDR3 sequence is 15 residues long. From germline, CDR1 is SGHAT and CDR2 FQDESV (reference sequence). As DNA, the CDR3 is TGTGCCAGCGGGCCCCAAACAGGGGTCGATTCACCCCTCCACTTT. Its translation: CASGPQTGVDSPLHF. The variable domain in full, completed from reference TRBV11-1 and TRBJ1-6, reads EAEVAQSPRYKITEKSQAVAFWCDPISGHATLYWYRQILGQGPELLVQFQDESVVDDSQLPKDRFSAERLKGVDSTLKIQPAELGDSAMYLCASGPQTGVDSPLHFGNGTRLTVT.

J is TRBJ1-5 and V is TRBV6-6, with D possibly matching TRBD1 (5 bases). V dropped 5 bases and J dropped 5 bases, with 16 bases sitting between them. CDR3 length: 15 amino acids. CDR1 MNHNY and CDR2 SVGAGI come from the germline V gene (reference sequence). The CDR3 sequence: CASSRHLQGDQPQHF. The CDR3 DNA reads TGTGCCAGCAGTCGCCACCTGCAGGGTGATCAGCCCCAGCATTTT.

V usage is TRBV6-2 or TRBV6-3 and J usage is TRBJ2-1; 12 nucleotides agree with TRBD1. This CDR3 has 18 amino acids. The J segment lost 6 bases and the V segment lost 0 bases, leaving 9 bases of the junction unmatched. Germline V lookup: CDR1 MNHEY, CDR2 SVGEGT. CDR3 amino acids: CASSYSRDRGQRGNEQFF. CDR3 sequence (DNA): TGTGCCAGCAGTTACTCGAGGGACAGGGGGCAAAGGGGCAATGAGCAGTTCTTC.

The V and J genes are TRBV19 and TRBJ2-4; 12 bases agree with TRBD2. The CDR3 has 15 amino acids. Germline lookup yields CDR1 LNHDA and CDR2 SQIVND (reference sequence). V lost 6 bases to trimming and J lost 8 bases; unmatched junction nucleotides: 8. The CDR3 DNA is TGTGCCAGTAGGAGGACTAGCGGGACCCTTGACATTCAGTACTTC. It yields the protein CASRRTSGTLDIQYF.

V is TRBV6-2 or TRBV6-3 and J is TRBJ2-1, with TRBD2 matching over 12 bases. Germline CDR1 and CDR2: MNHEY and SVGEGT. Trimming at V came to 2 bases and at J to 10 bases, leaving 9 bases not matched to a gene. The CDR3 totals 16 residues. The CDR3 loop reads CASSYAPGLAGLEQFF. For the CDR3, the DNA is TGTGCCAGCAGTTACGCCCCGGGACTAGCGGGCCTAGAGCAGTTCTTC.

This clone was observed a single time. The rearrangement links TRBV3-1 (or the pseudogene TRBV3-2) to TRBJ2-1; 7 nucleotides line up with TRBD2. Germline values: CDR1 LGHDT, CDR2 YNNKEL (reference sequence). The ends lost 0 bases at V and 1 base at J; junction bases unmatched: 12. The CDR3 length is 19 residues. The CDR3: CASSQDPLCLAASYNEQFF. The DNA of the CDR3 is TGTGCCAGCAGCCAAGACCCCCTCTGTCTAGCGGCTTCCTACAATGAGCAGTTCTTC.

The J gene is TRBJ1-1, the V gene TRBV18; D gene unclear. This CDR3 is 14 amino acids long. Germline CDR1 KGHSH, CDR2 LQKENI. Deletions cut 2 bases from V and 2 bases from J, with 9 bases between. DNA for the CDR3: TGTGCCAGCTCACCATGGACTGATAACACTGAAGCTTTCTTT. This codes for CASSPWTDNTEAFF.

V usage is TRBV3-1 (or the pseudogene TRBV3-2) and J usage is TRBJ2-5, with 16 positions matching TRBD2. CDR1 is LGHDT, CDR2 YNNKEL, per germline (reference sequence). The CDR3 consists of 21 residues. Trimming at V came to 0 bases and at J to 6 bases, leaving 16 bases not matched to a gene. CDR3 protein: CASSQDRGLAGGRGTKQTQYF. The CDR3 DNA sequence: TGTGCCAGCAGCCAAGACCGGGGACTAGCGGGAGGGAGAGGGACAAAGCAGACCCAGTACTTC.

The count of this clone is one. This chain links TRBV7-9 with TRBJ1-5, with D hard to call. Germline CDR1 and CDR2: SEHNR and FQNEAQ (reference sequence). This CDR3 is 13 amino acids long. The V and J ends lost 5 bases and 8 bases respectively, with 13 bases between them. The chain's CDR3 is CASSGPPGEPQHF. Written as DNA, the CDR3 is TGTGCCAGCAGCGGTCCCCCCGGGGAGCCCCAGCATTTT.

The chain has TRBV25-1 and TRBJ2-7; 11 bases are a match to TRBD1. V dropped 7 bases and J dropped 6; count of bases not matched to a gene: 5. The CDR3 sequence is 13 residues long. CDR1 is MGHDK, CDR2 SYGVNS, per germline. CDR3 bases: TGTGCCAGCATTGGACAGGGGGCGGGCGAGCAGTACTTC. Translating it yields CASIGQGAGEQYF.

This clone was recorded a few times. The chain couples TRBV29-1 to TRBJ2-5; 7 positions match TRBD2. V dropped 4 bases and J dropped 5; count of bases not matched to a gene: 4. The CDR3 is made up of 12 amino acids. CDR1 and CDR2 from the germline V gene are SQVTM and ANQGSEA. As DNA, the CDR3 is TGCAGCGTTGGGGACGGGGGGGAGACCCAGTACTTC. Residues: CSVGDGGETQYF.

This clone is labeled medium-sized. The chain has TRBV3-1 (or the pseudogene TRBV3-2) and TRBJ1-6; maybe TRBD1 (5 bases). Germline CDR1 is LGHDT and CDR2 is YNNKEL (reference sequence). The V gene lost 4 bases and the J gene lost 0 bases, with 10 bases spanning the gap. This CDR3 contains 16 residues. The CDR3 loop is CASSPGVSSYNSPLHF. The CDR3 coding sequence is TGTGCCAGCAGCCCGGGGGTGAGCTCCTATAATTCACCCCTCCACTTT.

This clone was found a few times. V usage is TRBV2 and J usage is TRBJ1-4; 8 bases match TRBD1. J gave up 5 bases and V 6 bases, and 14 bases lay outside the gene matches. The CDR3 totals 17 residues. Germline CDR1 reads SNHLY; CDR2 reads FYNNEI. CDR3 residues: CASSPDLTGAFNEKLFF. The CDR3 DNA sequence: TGTGCCAGCAGCCCCGATTTGACAGGGGCCTTCAATGAAAAACTGTTTTTT.

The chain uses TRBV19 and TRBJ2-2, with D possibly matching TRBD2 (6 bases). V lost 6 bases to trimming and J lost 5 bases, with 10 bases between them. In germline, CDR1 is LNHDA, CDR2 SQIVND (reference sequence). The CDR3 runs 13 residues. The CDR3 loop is CASRPSGTGELFF. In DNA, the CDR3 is TGTGCCAGTAGACCGAGCGGGACCGGGGAGCTGTTTTTT.

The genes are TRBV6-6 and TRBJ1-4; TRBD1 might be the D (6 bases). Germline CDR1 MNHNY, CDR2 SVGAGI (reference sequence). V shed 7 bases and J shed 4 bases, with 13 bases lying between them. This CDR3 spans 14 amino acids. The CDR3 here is CASTRGVFNEKLFF. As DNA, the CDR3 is TGTGCCAGCACCAGGGGCGTCTTTAATGAAAAACTGTTTTTT.